This T cell receptor (beta chain) was sequenced in a study of spatial heterogeneity in lung cancer. Study-level background: Detection consistently captured more beta-chain sequences than alpha-chain sequences.

The length of the CDR3 is 16 residues. V shed 2 bases and J shed 2 bases, with 16 bases lying between them. Per germline, CDR1 DFQATT and CDR2 SNEGSKA (reference sequence). TCRdb reprocessed the 5' RACE reads with MiXCR, giving one entry per CDR3 protein. The sample lists several hundred distinct CDR3 sequences; roughly 85% were seen once. This clonotype has just a few counts. Antigen: not known. A library made for alpha chains picked up this beta chain off target, so its size means little. The time point: sample taken at primary tumor resection. Study observations and caveats: Tumor mutation counts were tracked by expanded intratumoral alpha and beta TCR counts.

This TCR was recovered from a female donor with early-stage non-small cell lung cancer. V usage is TRBV20-1 and J usage is TRBJ1-5; D call uncertain. Sequencing used lung tumor tissue, obtained at surgery. The CDR3, as DNA: TGCAGTGCTAGACAGGTCGTAGGTGTCGGCAATCAGCCCCAGCATTTT. Residues: CSARQVVGVGNQPQHF.